This T cell receptor beta chain appears in the sequencing data of a study of preoperative IRX-2 immunotherapy in early breast cancer (dated by TCRdb to between 2017 and 2020). According to the study, the label for this sample's treatment or condition signals: preoperative locoregional IRX-2 cytokine immunotherapy. The samples were obtained from a phase Ib study that tested preoperative, locoregional IRX-2 cytokine immunotherapy meant to prime immune responses. Before surgery, IRX-2 was given to the donors, who were patients with early-stage breast cancer. A note on this clone: Which antigen it targets is not known. No base quality information exists; no much larger clone differs at one position.

The CDR3 runs 14 residues from the cysteine to the phenylalanine. Just CDR3 DNA is preserved here, 42 bases in frame from base 1. Cut back by 1 base and 3 bases, the V and J ends lie 9 bases apart. From a lookup of the germline V gene, CDR1 and CDR2 are MGHRA and YSYEKL. Receptor amplification or capture employed the immunoSEQ multiplex PCR assay. TCRdb mirrors the immuneACCESS table, restricted to in-frame sequences. Some clones are absent from its copies; in checked studies, under half trace to an unresolved V gene, and the reason for the others is unknown. This sample comprises 10,000 to 15,000 clones, about nine tenths of them detected only once. Together, the top ten hold over 25% of the sample.

This TCR derives from a human donor with breast cancer. The rearrangement joined TRBV4-1 to TRBJ1-1; the D gene is perhaps TRBD1, on 5 matching bases. This material was collected from a patient treated with IRX-2 immunotherapy. CDR3 reads: CASSQAGDYTEAFF. The nucleotides are TGCGCCAGCAGCCAAGCGGGGGATTACACTGAAGCTTTCTTT.